The rows below give T cell receptor beta chains drawn from one sample of a study of cytomegalovirus exposure and HLA in healthy donors. Some clones are missing from TCRdb's copy, which holds only in-frame ones; the method was immunoSEQ multiplex PCR. The sample shows some 190,000 clones, 65% to 85% of them seen only once. The sample comprised PBMCs. These receptors were taken from a man aged 35 to 55 in good health and CMV-seropositive. Each CDR3 is given with its conserved first and last residue. Each record gives: V gene, clone size, D gene, J gene, CDR3 DNA, CDR3 protein. A D gene is named only where the DNA matches it firmly. Only part of the rows carry a size: once, few, many, or a class if the clone is expanded.

V: TRBV4-1; size: -; D: TRBD2; J: TRBJ2-7; DNA: TGCGCCAGCAGCCAGGCGGCTAGCGGGAGTTACGAGCAGTACTTC; CDR3: CASSQAASGSYEQYF
V: TRBV25-1; size: -; D: TRBD1; J: TRBJ2-7; DNA: TGTGCCAGCAGTGAAGCTTTGGGGACAGGGCTCCGGGAGCAGTACTTC; CDR3: CASSEALGTGLREQYF
V: TRBV7-9; size: -; D: -; J: TRBJ2-7; DNA: TGTGCCAGCAGCCCTCAGGCGGGACAGAACTTACGTGAGCAGTACTTC; CDR3: CASSPQAGQNLREQYF
V: TRBV6-1; size: -; D: TRBD2; J: TRBJ2-7; DNA: TGTGCCAGCAGTTCGGGACTAGCGGGAGTGGGGGAGCAGTACTTC; CDR3: CASSSGLAGVGEQYF
V: TRBV29-1; size: -; D: TRBD1; J: TRBJ2-7; DNA: TGCAGCGTTGAAGCACAGGGGGGCTACGAGCAGTACTTC; CDR3: CSVEAQGGYEQYF
V: TRBV6-5; size: -; D: TRBD1; J: TRBJ1-2; DNA: TGTGCCAGCAGCCAACAGGGGGCGCGATCAGGCTACACCTTC; CDR3: CASSQQGARSGYTF
V: TRBV19; size: few; D: -; J: TRBJ1-1; DNA: TGTGCCAGTAGTTCCGGGGGAGGGCCTGAAGCTTTCTTT; CDR3: CASSSGGGPEAFF
V: TRBV7-9; size: -; D: TRBD2; J: TRBJ2-5; DNA: TGTGCCAGCGGGCTAGCGGGCCTTACCCAAGAGACCCAGTACTTC; CDR3: CASGLAGLTQETQYF
V: TRBV27; size: -; D: -; J: TRBJ2-7; DNA: TGTGCCAGCAGCCCCTGGGGGGGCTATGTACTCTACGAGCAGTACTTC; CDR3: CASSPWGGYVLYEQYF
V: TRBV30; size: -; D: -; J: TRBJ2-7; DNA: TGTGCCTGGAGTGCCGGGACAAGAGGGTTAAAATCCGAGCAGTACTTC; CDR3: CAWSAGTRGLKSEQYF
V: TRBV9; size: -; D: -; J: TRBJ2-7; DNA: TGTGCCAGCAGCCCCGCGGGCGGACCCTACGAGCAGTACTTC; CDR3: CASSPAGGPYEQYF
V: TRBV25-1; size: -; D: -; J: TRBJ1-2; DNA: TGTGCCAGCAGTTCCCGGACCGGGGACTATGGCTACACCTTC; CDR3: CASSSRTGDYGYTF
V: TRBV5-1; size: -; D: TRBD1; J: TRBJ1-1; DNA: TGCGTCAGCAGCGAAGGGGGCGCGATGAACACTGAAGCTTTCTTT; CDR3: CVSSEGGAMNTEAFF
V: TRBV7-9; size: -; D: TRBD1; J: TRBJ2-7; DNA: TGTGCCAGCAGCGATCCCCCGGGACAGGTGACCTACGAGCAGTACTTC; CDR3: CASSDPPGQVTYEQYF
V: TRBV9; size: -; D: TRBD2; J: TRBJ2-5; DNA: TGTGCCAGCAGCACGGGGACTAGCGGGGCGTCGGGGACCCAGTACTTC; CDR3: CASSTGTSGASGTQYF
V: TRBV27; size: -; D: -; J: TRBJ2-1; DNA: TGTGCCAGCAGTCCGGGGTTCGAGCAGTTCTTC; CDR3: CASSPGFEQFF
V: TRBV19; size: -; D: -; J: TRBJ1-1; DNA: TGTGCCAGTAGTATCGGCAGGCCTCGTACTGAAGCTTTCTTT; CDR3: CASSIGRPRTEAFF
V: TRBV29-1; size: few; D: -; J: TRBJ1-2; DNA: TGCAGCGCTGAGGTCCGACAGTACTACACCTTC; CDR3: CSAEVRQYYTF
V: TRBV6-5; size: -; D: -; J: TRBJ1-2; DNA: TGTGCCAGCAGTTACTCGCCAGGTAACTATGGCTACACCTTC; CDR3: CASSYSPGNYGYTF
V: TRBV19; size: -; D: -; J: TRBJ2-3; DNA: TGTGCCAGTAGTGTAACTAGTGGAACTAGCACAGATACGCAGTATTTT; CDR3: CASSVTSGTSTDTQYF
V: TRBV15; size: -; D: TRBD1; J: TRBJ2-3; DNA: TGTGCCACCAGCAGTGACAGGGATGGTGGCACAGATACGCAGTATTTT; CDR3: CATSSDRDGGTDTQYF
V: TRBV9; size: -; D: TRBD2; J: TRBJ2-7; DNA: TGTGCCAGCAGCTCAAACGTGTGGGGAGGGGATGCCGAGCAGTACTTC; CDR3: CASSSNVWGGDAEQYF
V: TRBV19; size: -; D: TRBD1; J: TRBJ1-1; DNA: TGTGCCAGTAGTCCGGGACAGCTGAACACTGAAGCTTTCTTT; CDR3: CASSPGQLNTEAFF
V: TRBV15; size: -; D: TRBD1; J: TRBJ1-5; DNA: TGTGCCACCAGCAGAGATCCGGGACAGGCACACAATCAGCCCCAGCATTTT; CDR3: CATSRDPGQAHNQPQHF